One sample yielded the 6 T cell receptor beta chains listed below, sequenced in a study of T cells in women clearing cervical HPV infection. Assay: immunoSEQ multiplex PCR; the TCRdb copy retains only in-frame clones and omits some. The table lists around 22,000 clones. The material sequenced was blood buffy coat. Receptors originate from a woman aged 18 to 75 with a cervical HPV16 infection that either progressed to CIN3+ or cleared (not recorded which).

As concerns this clone: The read terminates 3 residues before the CDR3 end, so the remaining end is supplied by the germline J gene. This rearrangement joins TRBV20-1 to TRBJ1-2; a possible D gene is TRBD1 (6 bases). The germline V gene has CDR1 DFQATT and CDR2 SNEGSKA (reference sequence). The CDR3 spans 13 residues. V lost 4 bases and J 6 bases, leaving 15 bases between the germline ends. CDR3: CSANLQGKNGYTF. The sequenced CDR3 bases are TGCAGTGCTAACCTGCAGGGGAAGAATGGC.

In the case of this clone: Sequencing ends 3 residues short of the CDR3 end; the germline J gene provides the rest. The chain employs TRBV7-9 and TRBJ1-4, with 8 bases that match TRBD1. V gave up 1 base and J gave up 2 bases; unmatched junction bases: 0. Germline values: CDR1 SEHNR, CDR2 FQNEAQ (reference sequence). The CDR3 spans 15 residues. The CDR3 protein is CASSLGTGTNEKLFF. The sequenced CDR3 bases are TGTGCCAGCAGCTTAGGGACAGGGACTAATGAAAAA.

A note on this clone: The read is 3 residues too short to cover the CDR3 end, so that end is filled in from the germline J gene. This chain connects TRBV18 to TRBJ2-7; the D is unclear. The CDR3 totals 13 residues. The V end lost 6 bases, the J end lost 2 bases, and 11 bases lay between the germline ends. Germline CDR1 reads KGHSH; CDR2 reads LQKENI. CDR3 protein: CASSGLPTYEQYF. The CDR3 bases that were read are TGTGCCAGCTCGGGCTTGCCGACCTACGAG.

As for this clone: From the germline J gene comes the end of the CDR3, since the read stops 3 residues before it. This chain joins TRBV18 and TRBJ1-3; 8 positions match TRBD1. V trimming: 3 bases; J trimming: 7 bases; junction bases outside the gene matches: 8. The germline gives CDR1 KGHSH, CDR2 LQKENI. The CDR3 runs to 15 residues. CDR3 sequence reads: CASSPGTGMGNTIYF. Incomplete CDR3 DNA: TGTGCCAGCTCACCCGGGACAGGCATGGGGAACACC.

A word on this clone: The read comes to an end 3 residues before the CDR3 does, leaving the germline J gene to fill in the end. The V call is TRBV7-8, the J call TRBJ2-5, with D maybe TRBD1 (6 bases). CDR3 length: 15 amino acids. The V and J ends lost 5 bases and 1 base respectively, with 14 bases between them. The germline V gene encodes CDR1 SGHVS and CDR2 FQNEAQ. The sequenced CDR3 bases are TGTGCCAGCAGCCTGGCTGGACAGAGCCAAGAGACC. Its translation: CASSLAGQSQET. The CDR3 in its entirety is CASSLAGQSQETQYF.

CDR3 DNA (partial): TGTGCCATCAGTGAGGGTTCGAGGACTAGCGGGAGTAGCTACGAG. Its protein product is CAISEGSRTSGSSYE. In full, the CDR3 is CAISEGSRTSGSSYEQYF. V and J are TRBV10-3 and TRBJ2-7; 13 bases are a match to TRBD2. The CDR3 end is not reached by the read, which stops 3 residues before it; the germline J gene fills it in. Looked up from germline, CDR1 is ENHRY and CDR2 is SYGVKD. The length of the CDR3 is 18 residues. V was pared by 2 bases and J by 3 bases, with 10 bases of the junction left unmatched.